These T cell receptor beta chains were read from a single sample in a study of cytomegalovirus exposure and HLA in healthy donors. Sequenced by immunoSEQ multiplex PCR; TCRdb stores in-frame clones only, minus some. Seen here are about 200,000 clones, about 13% observed once, and the top ten hold about 8%. Material for sequencing was PBMCs. Receptor source: a man in his fifties or sixties in good health and CMV-seropositive. Each CDR3 is given with its conserved first and last residue. Each record gives: clone size, D gene, V gene, J gene, CDR3 DNA, CDR3 protein. D genes are given only for firm matches. Not all rows give a size; the values are once, few, many and, for expanded clones, a class.

-,-,TRBV27,TRBJ1-1,TGTGCCAGCAGAAAGACAGGGAACACTGAAGCTTTCTTT,CASRKTGNTEAFF
-,-,TRBV7-2,TRBJ2-5,TGTGCCAGCAGCTTCGGGGGGGACAGGGAAGAGACCCAGTACTTC,CASSFGGDREETQYF
few,-,TRBV7-3,TRBJ2-2,TGTGCCAGCAGCCCGGACAGTGCGAACACCGGGGAGCTGTTTTTT,CASSPDSANTGELFF
-,TRBD1,TRBV19,TRBJ2-6,TGTGCCAGTAGTATGAAAACAGGGGTCGGCTCTGGGGCCAACGTCCTGACTTTC,CASSMKTGVGSGANVLTF
-,TRBD1,TRBV9,TRBJ2-7,TGTGCCAGCAGCGTAGGAGGGGGCCTCTACGAGCAGTACTTC,CASSVGGGLYEQYF
few,TRBD2,TRBV2,TRBJ2-3,TGTGCCAGCCATGCGCGGGGGGTGTCAGATACGCAGTATTTT,CASHARGVSDTQYF
-,-,TRBV30,TRBJ1-6,TGTGCCTGGAGAGACACAGAGGGCGCTTGGAATTCACCCCTCCACTTT,CAWRDTEGAWNSPLHF
few,TRBD1,TRBV18,TRBJ1-5,TGTGCCAGCTCACGGGGAGGACAGGGGGATAATCAGCCCCAGCATTTT,CASSRGGQGDNQPQHF
few,TRBD1,TRBV10-1,TRBJ2-5,TGCGCCAGCAGCCGGGACAGGGTCCAAGAGACCCAGTACTTC,CASSRDRVQETQYF
-,-,TRBV25-1,TRBJ1-1,TGTGCCAGCAGTGACCCTCACGGGGGATCCACTGAAGCTTTCTTT,CASSDPHGGSTEAFF
few,-,TRBV6-1,TRBJ1-5,TGTGCCAGCAGTGATGGGGGAGGCAACAATCAGCCCCAGCATTTT,CASSDGGGNNQPQHF
-,-,TRBV10-2,TRBJ1-2,TGCGCCAGCAGTAAGGGGCAGACCCTCTATGGCTACACCTTC,CASSKGQTLYGYTF
few,-,TRBV7-2,TRBJ1-2,TGTGCCAGCAGCTTAGCACAGGGCTGGCGCTATGGCTACACCTTC,CASSLAQGWRYGYTF
-,TRBD1,TRBV6-1,TRBJ1-3,TGTGCCAGCAGTGAAGCCACCGGGACAGGGGGCTCTGGAAACACCATATATTTT,CASSEATGTGGSGNTIYF
-,-,TRBV11-3,TRBJ2-1,TGTGCCAGCAGCTTAGATATTGAGCAGTTCTTC,CASSLDIEQFF
few,TRBD1,TRBV5-1,TRBJ2-3,TGCGCCAGCAGCTTGGAGCAGGGGGTTGTAGATACGCAGTATTTT,CASSLEQGVVDTQYF
once,TRBD1,TRBV5-6,TRBJ2-7,TGTGCCAGCAGCACCTTACTGATGCCGGGACAGGGGGCGTCCTACGAGCAGTACTTC,CASSTLLMPGQGASYEQYF
few,-,TRBV5-4,TRBJ1-6,TGTGCCAGCACCCTGGAGGGGAATTCACCCCTCCACTTT,CASTLEGNSPLHF
-,-,TRBV6-5,TRBJ1-2,TGTGCCAGCAGTTACCGCAGGGATGGAGATGGCTACACCTTC,CASSYRRDGDGYTF
-,-,TRBV19,TRBJ2-3,TGTGCCAGTAGTACTTCCGCAGGGCGGATCACAGATACGCAGTATTTT,CASSTSAGRITDTQYF
-,-,TRBV6-5,TRBJ1-5,TGTGCCAGCAGTTCACGGGGGGGGTCCCAGCATTTT,CASSSRGGSQHF
few,TRBD1,TRBV11-1,TRBJ2-7,TGTGCCAGCAGCCGACAGGGGGCGGTCGAGCAGTACTTC,CASSRQGAVEQYF
few,-,TRBV5-6,TRBJ1-5,TGTGCCAGCAGCTTGCAAGTCAGTAGCAATCAGCCCCAGCATTTT,CASSLQVSSNQPQHF
-,TRBD2,TRBV2,TRBJ2-3,TGTGCCAGCAGTCCGAGACTAGCGGCTAGCACAGATACGCAGTATTTT,CASSPRLAASTDTQYF
-,-,TRBV6-1,TRBJ1-2,TGTGCCAGCAGTCCACACAGGAATAACTATGGCTACACCTTC,CASSPHRNNYGYTF
few,TRBD1,TRBV6-1,TRBJ1-2,TGTGCCAGCAGCGTGGACAGGGGAGGCTATGGCTACACCTTC,CASSVDRGGYGYTF
few,-,TRBV4-1,TRBJ1-2,TGCGCCAGCAGCCAAACCCAGACAGAAAACTATGGCTACACCTTC,CASSQTQTENYGYTF
-,-,TRBV27,TRBJ1-1,TGTGCCAGCAGTTACCCCGGAGGCACTGAAGCTTTCTTT,CASSYPGGTEAFF
few,-,TRBV7-8,TRBJ1-4,TGTGCCAGCAGCTTACCCGACAACTCGAATGATGAAAAACTGTTTTTT,CASSLPDNSNDEKLFF
-,-,TRBV7-9,TRBJ1-5,TGTGCCAGCAGCTTAGCAGGGGATAGCAATCAGCCCCAGCATTTT,CASSLAGDSNQPQHF
-,-,TRBV19,TRBJ1-1,TGTGCCAGTAGTATAGATCGGGTCAACACTGAAGCTTTCTTT,CASSIDRVNTEAFF
few,TRBD2,TRBV7-7,TRBJ2-5,TGTGCCAGCAGCTTACTAGCGGGGGGAGGAGAGACCCAGTACTTC,CASSLLAGGGETQYF
few,TRBD2,TRBV9,TRBJ2-3,TGTGCCAGCAGCCCCTCGGGGGGTACGCAGTATTTT,CASSPSGGTQYF